This T cell receptor beta chain appears in the sequencing data of a study of OX40 agonist ivuxolimab in advanced cancers. Whole-study results and caveats: At 0.1 to 3.0 mg/kg, clonal expansion of CD4+ and CD8+ blood T cells had occurred by week 6.

The germline CDR1 and CDR2 sequences are SEHNR and FQNEAQ (reference sequence). V trimming: 5 bases; J trimming: 5 bases; junction bases outside the gene matches: 4. This CDR3 is built from 14 residues. Using immunoSEQ multiplex PCR, the repertoire was profiled, and TCRdb retains in-frame clones only, with some absent. The table lists about 86,000 clones, roughly nine tenths of them singletons. Of note for this clone: No antigen is known for it. The same CDR3 arises from other DNA sequences in this sample as well.

The rearrangement uses TRBV7-9 and TRBJ1-5; 9 bases are shared with TRBD1. The specimen comprised CD4+ or CD8+ T cells sorted from blood, sampled in a trial of the OX40 agonist ivuxolimab. This TCR was recovered from an adult with an advanced solid tumor such as melanoma, head and neck, liver or kidney cancer. The CDR3 sequence is CASSLGQGDQPQHF. CDR3 DNA sequence: TGTGCCAGCAGCCTGGGACAGGGTGATCAGCCCCAGCATTTT.